One sample yielded the 3 T cell receptor beta chains listed below, sequenced in a study of spatial heterogeneity in lung cancer. TCRdb reprocessed the 5' RACE reads with MiXCR, giving one entry per CDR3 protein. Counted here are over 90,000 distinct CDR3 sequences, roughly 9.5% occurring once; the ten biggest clones make up less than 8.5%. The time point was: sample taken at primary tumor resection. Whole RNA, which was extracted from tumor, nontumor lung tissue or frozen PBMC, was sequenced without any cell sorting. Sequenced material: PBMCs, taken at surgery. These receptors were collected from a male donor with early-stage non-small cell lung cancer.

This clonotype was recorded many times. The CDR3 coding sequence is TGTGCCAGCAGTCTGGTCAGGGGACACACTGAAGCTTTCTTT. This translates into CASSLVRGHTEAFF. The chain links TRBV28 to TRBJ1-1; TRBD1 is a possible D gene (6 bases). The CDR3 runs to 14 residues. The V end was cut by 5 bases, the J end by 3 bases, with 13 bases between. Germline lookup yields CDR1 MDHEN and CDR2 SYDVKM.

This clonotype was recorded many times. The chain combines TRBV7-3 with TRBJ2-2, with D uncertain. V was cut by 5 bases and J by 8 bases, with 3 bases left in between. The CDR3 is made up of 10 amino acids. Germline V gives CDR1 SGHTA, CDR2 FQGTGA. CDR3 in amino acids: CASSEGELFF. The CDR3 nucleotides read TGTGCCAGCAGCGAAGGGGAGCTGTTTTTT.

The genes are TRBV12-3 or TRBV12-4 and TRBJ2-7; D is possibly TRBD1 (6 bases). This CDR3 comprises 12 residues. V dropped 5 bases and J dropped 5 bases, with 10 bases sitting between them. The CDR3 bases are TGTGCCAGCAGTACACAGGGAAACGAGCAGTACTTC. This gives the protein CASSTQGNEQYF.